The entry that follows covers one T cell receptor beta chain sequence. The antigen remains unidentified. This CDR3 contains 15 residues. Germline CDR1 MNHEY, CDR2 SVGEGT. Between the trimmed V and J ends, which lost 0 bases and 2 bases, there was a span of 11 bases. Investigators prepared the TCR beta libraries by applying iRepertoire HTBI primers and Arm-PCR of CDR3 regions. TCRdb processed the multiplex PCR reads anew with MiXCR; each CDR3 protein has one entry. The data contain just over 600,000 distinct CDR3 sequences, roughly 16% of them singletons. This sample's time point: newly diagnosed GD, antithyroid drugs for less than 3 months. RNA isolated from PBMCs was used to make the TCR library. This record belongs to a study of regulatory T cells in long-lasting Graves disease. Study results and limitations: Favoring TRBV28, TRBJ1-2 and TRBJ2-5 was a feature seen in persistent disease. Thyroid tissue went unexamined; only peripheral blood was analyzed.

This sample was shared with a second study, whose subject was T cells in Graves' hyperthyroidism and ophthalmopathy.

The receptor comes from a woman under 40 with Graves disease. The starting material was peripheral blood mononuclear cells (PBMCs), obtained at new diagnosis, from a patient treated with antithyroid drugs. This sequence joins TRBV6-2 or TRBV6-3 and TRBJ2-7; D remains unclear. The CDR3: CASSYSSLSTYEQYF. DNA of the CDR3: TGTGCCAGCAGTTACTCGAGTCTCAGTACCTACGAGCAGTACTTC.